Presented here are 7 T cell receptor beta chains from one specimen sequenced in a study of blood T cell repertoires in COVID-19. Clones were read by immunoSEQ multiplex PCR, and TCRdb kept only the in-frame ones, dropping some. Of about 220,000 clones listed, roughly 81% are singletons. The material sequenced was peripheral blood. These receptors all stem from a man over 45 who had recovered from COVID-19.

The genes are TRBV29-1 and TRBJ2-7, with 13 nucleotides matching TRBD2. J gave up 9 bases and V 2 bases, and 10 bases lay outside the gene matches. CDR3 length: 15 amino acids. Germline V gives CDR1 SQVTM, CDR2 ANQGSEA. The CDR3 nucleotides read TGCAGCGTTGAATCAAGACTAGCGGGAGGATCGGGGCAGTACTTC. Encoded protein: CSVESRLAGGSGQYF.

The chain couples TRBV15 to TRBJ2-1; 8 nucleotides align to TRBD2. The CDR3 length is 14 residues. In germline, CDR1 is LNHNV, CDR2 YYDKDF (reference sequence). The V segment lost 3 bases and the J segment 11 bases; nucleotides outside the gene matches: 9. This CDR3 reads CATSSPGLGVKQFF. CDR3 coding DNA: TGTGCCACCAGCAGCCCGGGACTAGGAGTGAAGCAGTTCTTC.

Of note for this clone: This sample also contains other DNA sequences that code for the same CDR3. The chain joins TRBV29-1 to TRBJ2-6; D ambiguous. This CDR3 region has 13 residues. Germline V gene data show CDR1 as SQVTM and CDR2 as ANQGSEA. V lost 4 bases, J lost 0 bases, and 4 bases lay in between. The CDR3 DNA is TGCAGCGTTGCTTCCTCTGGGGCCAACGTCCTGACTTTC. Its translation: CSVASSGANVLTF.

The V gene is TRBV7-2, the J gene TRBJ1-5; D uncertain. CDR3 length: 18 residues. In germline, CDR1 is SGHTA, CDR2 FQGNSA. V lost 3 bases to trimming and J lost 4 bases, with 22 bases between them. CDR3: CASSFSWAGAISNQPQHF. CDR3 nucleotide sequence: TGTGCCAGCAGCTTCTCCTGGGCAGGCGCTATTTCTAATCAGCCCCAGCATTTT.

This sequence joins TRBV18 and TRBJ2-7; D unresolved. The V gene lost 4 bases and the J gene lost 1 base, with 8 bases spanning the gap. The CDR3 is 13 residues long. Germline-derived CDR1 and CDR2 are KGHSH and LQKENI. The CDR3 loop reads CASSQADSYEQYF. The CDR3 bases are TGTGCCAGCTCACAGGCGGATTCCTACGAGCAGTACTTC.

V is TRBV2 and J is TRBJ2-7; 7 bases agree with TRBD2. The CDR3 loop spans 17 amino acids. Germline loops: CDR1 SNHLY, CDR2 FYNNEI. J lost 0 bases, V lost 7 bases, and 15 bases had no gene match. DNA of the CDR3: TGTGCCAGCACCCTTTCAGCGGGGAATTTGAACTCCTACGAGCAGTACTTC. Protein product: CASTLSAGNLNSYEQYF.

V usage is TRBV27 and J usage is TRBJ1-5; 7 positions agree with TRBD1. CDR1 is MNHEY, CDR2 SMNVEV, per germline (reference sequence). V was pared by 5 bases and J by 4 bases, with 11 bases of the junction left unmatched. CDR3 length: 16 amino acids. CDR3 amino acids: CASSPSGQVLNQPQHF. CDR3 DNA: TGTGCCAGCAGTCCCTCAGGACAGGTGTTAAATCAGCCCCAGCATTTT.